The clone carrying this T cell receptor (beta chain) was recorded a few times. This entry is derived from a study of blood T cell repertoires in COVID-19. Study-level background: Whether acute or convalescent, the COVID-19 samples came from the United States, Italy and Spain. PBMCs, B-cell-depleted T cells, or T cells were the source of the cDNA or gDNA that made up the material.

Trimming removed 3 bases from V and 7 bases from J, with 14 bases in between. Germline V gene data show CDR1 as SGDLS and CDR2 as YYNGEE. The CDR3 consists of 15 residues. The method was immunoSEQ multiplex PCR; TCRdb's version includes in-frame clones alone and lacks a portion of them. The sample carries just under 65,000 clones, more than 60% recorded once. V and J are TRBV9 and TRBJ1-6, with D possibly TRBD1 on 6 matching bases. The sequenced sample consisted of peripheral blood. This receptor was obtained from a human donor in a cohort sampled during active COVID-19. The CDR3 protein is CASSASGERNSPLHF. The CDR3 nucleotides read TGTGCCAGCAGCGCTTCAGGGGAGCGCAATTCACCCCTCCACTTT.